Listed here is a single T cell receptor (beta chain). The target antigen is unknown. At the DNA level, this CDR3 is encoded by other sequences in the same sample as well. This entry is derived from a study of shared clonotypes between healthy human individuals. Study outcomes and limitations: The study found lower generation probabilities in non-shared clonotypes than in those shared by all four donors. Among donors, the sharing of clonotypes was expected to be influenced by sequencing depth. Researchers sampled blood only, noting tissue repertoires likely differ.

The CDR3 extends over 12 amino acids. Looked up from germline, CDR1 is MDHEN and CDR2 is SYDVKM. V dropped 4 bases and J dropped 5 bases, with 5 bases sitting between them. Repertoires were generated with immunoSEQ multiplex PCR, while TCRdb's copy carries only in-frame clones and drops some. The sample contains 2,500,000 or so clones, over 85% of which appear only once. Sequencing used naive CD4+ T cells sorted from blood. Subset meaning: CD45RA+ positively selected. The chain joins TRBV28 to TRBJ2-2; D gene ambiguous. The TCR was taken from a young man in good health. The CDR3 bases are TGTGCCAGCAGTTCCTCTACCGGGGAGCTGTTTTTT. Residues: CASSSSTGELFF.